Listed here are 30 T cell receptor beta chains from one sample, sequenced in a study of blood T cells in healthy people across ages. A second about 7 to 12 cycle PCR used barcoded and J-beta primers. TCRdb used MiXCR to reprocess the 5' RACE reads, holding one entry per CDR3 protein. This table holds 550,000 to 600,000 distinct CDR3 sequences, 27% found once. Sequencing was performed on blood. These receptors all come from a woman between 65 and 79 years old in good health.

This sequence joins TRBV5-1 and TRBJ2-5, with D tentatively TRBD1 (5 bases). The J call may be incorrect, as the DNA end agrees better with TRBJ2-1. Germline lookup yields CDR1 SGHRS and CDR2 YFSETQ. The CDR3 has 15 amino acids. CDR3 loop: CASSIDSPKFYEQFF. In DNA form, the CDR3 reads TGCGCCAGCAGCATTGACAGCCCGAAATTTTATGAGCAGTTCTTC.

This clonotype appeared a few times. The chain uses TRBV7-9 and TRBJ2-1, with D perhaps assigned TRBD1 or TRBD2 (5 bases each). The CDR3 is 14 amino acids. Germline CDR1 is SEHNR and CDR2 is FQNEAQ (reference sequence). Trimming stripped 0 bases from V and 7 bases from J, with 10 bases between. The CDR3 spells CASSLAGPGNEQFF. The CDR3 nucleotides read TGTGCCAGCAGCTTAGCGGGGCCGGGGAATGAGCAGTTCTTC.

This clonotype showed up just a few times. The chain uses TRBV29-1 and TRBJ2-2; D call uncertain. Trimming left V 0 bases short and J 4 bases short, with 9 bases between. The CDR3 sequence is 14 residues long. CDR1 and CDR2 from the germline V gene are SQVTM and ANQGSEA. This CDR3 is CSVEDRLSTGELFF. CDR3 nucleotides: TGCAGCGTTGAAGATCGGTTATCCACCGGGGAGCTGTTTTTT.

The chain links TRBV24-1 to TRBJ2-3, with D unclear. V lost 5 bases and J 4 bases, leaving 9 bases between the germline ends. Germline CDR1 KGHDR, CDR2 SFDVKD. The CDR3 is 13 amino acids. DNA for the CDR3: TGTGCCACCAGTGGCAGTTTATCAGATACGCAGTATTTT. This sequence encodes CATSGSLSDTQYF.

The V and J genes are TRBV7-9 and TRBJ2-5; tentatively, D is TRBD2 (5 bases). The CDR3 is 18 residues long. In germline, CDR1 is SEHNR, CDR2 FQNEAQ (reference sequence). V was trimmed by 4 bases and J by 3 bases, leaving 24 bases between them. CDR3 sequence reads: CASSSNTGRGPSEETQYF. The CDR3 DNA follows: TGTGCCAGCAGCTCTAACACGGGCCGGGGTCCTTCCGAAGAGACCCAGTACTTC. Drawing the rest from reference TRBV7-9 and TRBJ2-5, the complete variable domain is DTGVSQNPRHKITKRGQNVTFRCDPISEHNRLYWYRQTLGQGPEFLTYFQNEAQLEKSRLLSDRFSAERPKGSFSTLEIQRTEQGDSAMYLCASSSNTGRGPSEETQYFGPGTRLLVL.

The chain uses TRBV27 and TRBJ2-5; 7 bases agree with TRBD2. V was pared by 5 bases and J by 9 bases, with 15 bases of the junction left unmatched. The germline gives CDR1 MNHEY, CDR2 SMNVEV (reference sequence). This CDR3 is built from 15 residues. The CDR3 DNA reads as TGTGCCAGCAGTCCCACCGGGACTACCGGCAGGGCCCAGTACTTC. Its translation: CASSPTGTTGRAQYF.

This clonotype occurred a few times. V usage is TRBV7-3 and J usage is TRBJ2-5; the match to TRBD2 covers 15 bases. Per germline, CDR1 SGHTA and CDR2 FQGTGA. Trimming at V came to 5 bases and at J to 5 bases, leaving 6 bases not matched to a gene. The CDR3 has 16 amino acids. The CDR3 sequence: CASSPGTSGGYETQYF. The CDR3, as DNA: TGTGCCAGCAGCCCAGGGACTAGCGGGGGGTATGAGACCCAGTACTTC.

This clonotype was observed a few times. This chain connects TRBV19 to TRBJ2-7; 9 bases map to TRBD1. Trimming took 3 bases from V and 6 from J; bases not matched to a gene: 6. The CDR3 runs 14 residues. CDR1 is LNHDA and CDR2 is SQIVND in the germline V gene (reference sequence). CDR3 protein: CASSIKGQGAEQYF. Here the CDR3 DNA reads TGTGCCAGTAGTATTAAGGGACAGGGAGCCGAGCAGTACTTC. Complete variable domain (other parts from reference TRBV19 and TRBJ2-7): DGGITQSPKYLFRKEGQNVTLSCEQNLNHDAMYWYRQDPGQGLRLIYYSQIVNDFQKGDIAEGYSVSREKKESFPLTVTSAQKNPTAFYLCASSIKGQGAEQYFGPGTRLTVT.

The chain couples TRBV4-1 to TRBJ1-1, with D possibly matching TRBD1 (5 bases). The V gene lost 5 bases and the J gene lost 7 bases, with 20 bases spanning the gap. Germline CDR1 reads MGHRA; CDR2 reads YSYEKL. The CDR3 is 15 amino acids. The CDR3 loop reads CASSGESGGFVEAFF. The CDR3 DNA reads as TGCGCCAGCAGCGGAGAGAGCGGGGGGTTTGTTGAAGCTTTCTTT.

This clonotype has just a few counts. The CDR3 DNA reads as TGCAGTGTCATCGGGGGCGGAGGGACTGAAGCTTTCTTT. It codes for CSVIGGGGTEAFF. The rearrangement uses TRBV20-1 and TRBJ1-1, with D tentatively TRBD1 (6 bases). V was trimmed by 7 bases and J by 5 bases, leaving 17 bases between them. CDR1 and CDR2 (germline): DFQATT, SNEGSKA (reference sequence). This CDR3 has 13 amino acids.

The V gene is TRBV7-2, the J gene TRBJ2-3; D might be TRBD1 (5 bases). Trimming took off 5 bases at V and 4 bases at J, with 16 bases between the two ends. Germline assignment: CDR1 SGHTA and CDR2 FQGNSA. This CDR3 region has 15 residues. The CDR3 spells CASSLQAGSADTQYF. CDR3 DNA: TGTGCCAGCAGCCTCCAGGCAGGGTCAGCAGATACGCAGTATTTT.

This clonotype has just a few counts. The gene calls are TRBV21-1 and TRBJ1-1. TRBV21-1 is recorded as a pseudogene. This CDR3 comprises 16 residues. The CDR3 protein is CASSLKGRSADTEAFF. DNA for the CDR3: TGTGCCAGCAGCCTAAAAGGAAGGTCGGCGGACACTGAAGCTTTCTTT.

In this sample, this clonotype turned up once. The chain uses TRBV6-2 or TRBV6-3 and TRBJ1-2; 9 bases are shared with TRBD1. V was clipped by 0 bases and J by 7 bases; unmatched bases: 6. CDR1 is MNHEY, CDR2 SVGEGT, per germline. CDR3 length: 15 amino acids. For the CDR3, the DNA is TGTGCCAGCAGTTACTCGTCACAGGGGGCGAGTGGCTACACCTTC. Translation: CASSYSSQGASGYTF.

The J gene is TRBJ2-5, the V gene TRBV24-1; the D is unclear. The germline CDR1 and CDR2 sequences are KGHDR and SFDVKD. V shed 4 bases and J shed 5 bases, with 13 bases lying between them. The CDR3 contains 14 residues. CDR3 bases: TGTGCCACCAGTGACCGCACGGCGATGGAGACCCAGTACTTC. Amino acid sequence: CATSDRTAMETQYF.

The J gene is TRBJ1-2, the V gene TRBV29-1; 7 nucleotides align to TRBD1. CDR3 length: 13 residues. The germline V gene has CDR1 SQVTM and CDR2 ANQGSEA. The J segment lost 6 bases and the V segment lost 5 bases, leaving 9 bases of the junction unmatched. This chain's CDR3 is CSVLGSGGDGYTF. In DNA form, the CDR3 reads TGCAGCGTTCTTGGGTCAGGGGGAGATGGCTACACCTTC.

The CDR3 loop is CASSVMDMPGEKLFF. As DNA, the CDR3 is TGTGCCAGCAGTGTAATGGACATGCCGGGTGAAAAACTGTTTTTT. The J gene is TRBJ1-4, the V gene TRBV2, with D tentatively TRBD1 (5 bases). With 4 bases removed from V and 7 bases from J, the gap between germline ends came to 16 bases. The germline V gene encodes CDR1 SNHLY and CDR2 FYNNEI. The CDR3 contains 15 residues. Supplemented by reference TRBV2 and TRBJ1-4, the full variable domain reads EPEVTQTPSHQVTQMGQEVILRCVPISNHLYFYWYRQILGQKVEFLVSFYNNEISEKSEIFDDQFSVERPDGSNFTLKIRSTKLEDSAMYFCASSVMDMPGEKLFFGSGTQLSVL.

The chain is built from TRBV24-1 and TRBJ2-3; TRBD2 matches at 15 bases. V gave up 9 bases and J gave up 0 bases; unmatched junction bases: 6. Germline CDR1 and CDR2: KGHDR and SFDVKD. The CDR3 length is 17 residues. CDR3 sequence: CATAGLAGGSSTDTQYF. The CDR3 coding sequence is TGTGCCACCGCGGGACTAGCGGGGGGCTCTAGCACAGATACGCAGTATTTT.

The chain couples TRBV5-1 to TRBJ2-1; D is unclear. The CDR3 covers 15 residues. Germline CDR1 SGHRS, CDR2 YFSETQ. V lost 0 bases, J lost 0 bases, and 7 bases lay in between. This chain's CDR3 is CASSLGGHSYNEQFF. Written as DNA, the CDR3 is TGCGCCAGCAGCTTGGGAGGCCACTCCTACAATGAGCAGTTCTTC.

This clonotype was recorded at least ten times. The chain couples TRBV7-9 to TRBJ1-4, with unresolved D. This CDR3 is 12 amino acids long. Trimming removed 3 bases at V and 5 bases at J, with 4 bases between. Germline CDR1 reads SEHNR; CDR2 reads FQNEAQ (reference sequence). The DNA of the CDR3 is TGTGCCAGCAGCTTGGAGAATGAAAAACTGTTTTTT. It specifies CASSLENEKLFF. Supplemented by reference TRBV7-9 and TRBJ1-4, the full variable domain reads DTGVSQNPRHKITKRGQNVTFRCDPISEHNRLYWYRQTLGQGPEFLTYFQNEAQLEKSRLLSDRFSAERPKGSFSTLEIQRTEQGDSAMYLCASSLENEKLFFGSGTQLSVL.

The genes are TRBV20-1 and TRBJ2-1, with 16 bases identical to TRBD2. The CDR3 covers 17 residues. V was clipped by 1 base and J by 7 bases; unmatched bases: 7. Germline V gives CDR1 DFQATT, CDR2 SNEGSKA (reference sequence). The CDR3 reads CSARVGTSGGARNEQFF. In DNA form, the CDR3 reads TGCAGTGCTAGAGTGGGGACTAGCGGGGGGGCAAGGAATGAGCAGTTCTTC.

The rearrangement uses TRBV7-8 and TRBJ2-7, with D unclear. The V gene's germline CDR1 is SGHVS and CDR2 FQNEAQ. V was trimmed by 0 bases and J by 3 bases, leaving 15 bases between them. CDR3 length equals 16 residues. CDR3 in DNA: TGTGCCAGCAGCTTAGCGAGATCAGATTCCAGCTACGAGCAGTACTTC. Translation: CASSLARSDSSYEQYF.

This clonotype has a handful of counts. V usage is TRBV20-1 and J usage is TRBJ1-4; D is ambiguous. Germline values: CDR1 DFQATT, CDR2 SNEGSKA (reference sequence). This CDR3 spans 12 amino acids. With 0 bases removed from V and 6 bases from J, the gap between germline ends came to 5 bases. CDR3 bases: TGCAGTGCTAGAGATCTAGATGAAAAACTGTTTTTT. Residues: CSARDLDEKLFF.

This clonotype was counted between two and nine times. This chain joins TRBV5-6 and TRBJ2-5, with D possibly matching TRBD1 (6 bases). This CDR3 spans 11 amino acids. Per the germline V gene, CDR1 is SGHDT and CDR2 is YYEEEE. With 4 bases removed from V and 12 bases from J, the gap between germline ends came to 13 bases. The CDR3 DNA is TGTGCCAGCAGCCTGGGGGCGGTGGAGTACTTC. Protein sequence: CASSLGAVEYF.

V usage is TRBV5-1 and J usage is TRBJ2-4, with 8 bases that match TRBD2. The CDR3 loop spans 17 amino acids. The V gene's germline CDR1 is SGHRS and CDR2 YFSETQ. Trimming cost V 2 bases and J 0 bases; bases outside gene matches: 7. The CDR3 sequence: CASSFNSGALAKNIQYF. DNA for the CDR3: TGCGCCAGCAGCTTTAATAGCGGGGCCTTAGCCAAAAACATTCAGTACTTC.

Only a few counts were recorded for this clonotype. The chain carries TRBV10-3 and TRBJ2-7; D perhaps matches TRBD1 (6 bases). The germline gives CDR1 ENHRY, CDR2 SYGVKD. The CDR3 has 14 residues. The V end lost 6 bases, the J end lost 5 bases, and 17 bases lay between the germline ends. DNA of the CDR3: TGTGCCATCAGAGATACAGGGACCCCTAACGAGCAGTACTTC. This codes for CAIRDTGTPNEQYF.

The chain carries TRBV6-6 and TRBJ1-5; D is undetermined. The germline V gene encodes CDR1 MNHNY and CDR2 SVGAGI (reference sequence). CDR3 length equals 13 residues. The V end lost 2 bases, the J end lost 9 bases, and 11 bases lay between the germline ends. The CDR3 reads CASSYTYDRPQHF. In DNA form, the CDR3 reads TGTGCCAGCAGTTACACGTATGATCGGCCCCAGCATTTT.

CDR3 region: CASSQQAGGVSYNEQFF. CDR3 sequence (DNA): TGTGCCAGCAGCCAACAAGCGGGGGGAGTATCCTACAATGAGCAGTTCTTC. This rearrangement joins TRBV13 to TRBJ2-1; 9 bases fit TRBD2. The J segment lost 1 base and the V segment lost 5 bases, leaving 9 bases of the junction unmatched. Germline values: CDR1 PRHDT, CDR2 FYEKMQ (reference sequence). The CDR3 runs to 17 residues.

V and J are TRBV20-1 and TRBJ2-4; D is perhaps TRBD1 (5 bases). From germline, CDR1 is DFQATT and CDR2 SNEGSKA (reference sequence). The CDR3 has 16 amino acids. V was pared by 5 bases and J by 0 bases, with 17 bases between. CDR3 DNA sequence: TGCAGTGCTCAAGACAGATCCTTGGGAGCCAAAAACATTCAGTACTTC. Translated: CSAQDRSLGAKNIQYF.

This clonotype was detected once. V and J are TRBV19 and TRBJ2-3, with 7 bases identical to TRBD2. Germline-derived CDR1 and CDR2 are LNHDA and SQIVND (reference sequence). The CDR3 consists of 15 residues. Losses at the gene ends were 3 bases for V and 3 bases for J; bases not matched to a gene: 6. This CDR3 is CASSMRGRGTDTQYF. The CDR3 nucleotides read TGTGCCAGTAGTATGAGAGGGCGGGGGACAGATACGCAGTATTTT.

The chain couples TRBV5-6 to TRBJ2-3, with D perhaps assigned TRBD1 or TRBD2 (6 bases each). Trimming removed 4 bases at V and 4 bases at J, with 13 bases between. The CDR3 sequence is 14 residues long. The V gene's germline CDR1 is SGHDT and CDR2 YYEEEE. For the CDR3, the DNA is TGTGCCAGCAGCCCGTGGGGGGCGGCAGATACGCAGTATTTT. Protein sequence: CASSPWGAADTQYF.